This record looks at one TCR beta chain sequence and its context. Germline CDR1 and CDR2: MNHEY and SVGAGI. The V end was cut by 7 bases, the J end by 1 base, with 11 bases between. The CDR3 has 13 residues. Assignment of participants to cohorts was predicated upon participant-reported clinical history. The data were produced by immunoSEQ multiplex PCR, yet TCRdb's version contains in-frame clones alone and is incomplete. Here the sample spans about 430,000 clones, nearly 90% being singletons. This sample is part of a study of blood T cell repertoires in COVID-19. The V and J genes are TRBV6-5 and TRBJ2-7, with D tentatively TRBD2 (7 bases). The sequence derives from a woman in her late teens or twenties who had been exposed to COVID-19. Sequences were obtained from PBMCs or T cells enriched from blood (not recorded which). CDR3 loop: CASMEGGSYEQYF. Here the CDR3 DNA reads TGTGCCAGCATGGAGGGGGGGTCCTACGAGCAGTACTTC.